One sample yielded the 4 T cell receptor beta chains listed below, sequenced in a study of yellow fever vaccine responses in identical twins (dated by TCRdb to the late 2010s). The library was prepared using RT-PCR. TCRdb records Illumina HiSeq 2500 as the sequencer. TCRdb reworked the public reads: Q25 trimming with fastp, MiXCR clone assembly, productive beta chains retained. Every entry covers one CDR3 protein and lists the most common genes and DNA from its rows. The sample table holds some 35,000 distinct CDR3 sequences, of which less than 70% were seen once. The ten largest account for more than 3.5% of the sample. The sample consisted of T cells from blood (PBMCs), unsorted or a sorted subset (not recorded which), taken before or after yellow fever vaccination (not recorded which). The receptors stem from a woman aged 18 to 35 who received the yellow fever vaccine. Donor details come from another sample of the same person, matched by shared clones.

The chain employs TRBV4-2 and TRBJ2-7, with unresolved D. V lost 4 bases and J 0 bases, leaving 7 bases between the germline ends. The germline V gene encodes CDR1 LGHNA and CDR2 YNFKEQ. This CDR3 region has 13 residues. CDR3 in amino acids: CASSPRDSYEQYF. CDR3 nucleotides: TGTGCCAGCAGCCCCCGAGACTCCTACGAGCAGTACTTC.

In DNA, the CDR3 is TGTGCCAGCTCACCAGGGACTAGCGGGGATTACAATGAGCAGTTCTTC. Translation: CASSPGTSGDYNEQFF. This chain uses TRBV18 with TRBJ2-1; 13 bases fit TRBD2. The CDR3 loop spans 16 amino acids. J gave up 4 bases and V 2 bases, and 2 bases lay outside the gene matches. In germline, CDR1 is KGHSH, CDR2 LQKENI.

CDR3 loop: CASSSLTEAFF. CDR3 coding DNA: TGTGCCAGCAGTTCACTCACTGAAGCTTTCTTT. The chain combines TRBV6-5 with TRBJ1-1; no clear D gene. Trimming left V 4 bases short and J 4 bases short, with 4 bases between. The CDR3 totals 11 residues. Per germline, CDR1 MNHEY and CDR2 SVGAGI.

The chain carries TRBV11-1 and TRBJ1-2, with 7 bases fitting TRBD1. Per germline, CDR1 SGHAT and CDR2 FQDESV (reference sequence). The trim removed 7 bases at V and 7 bases at J, leaving 12 bases unmatched. The CDR3 sequence is 14 residues long. The CDR3 coding sequence is TGTGCCAGCACTCCACCAGGGACAGTGACTGGCTACACCTTC. Translation gives CASTPPGTVTGYTF.